The 32 T cell receptor beta chains given below trace back to one sample, sequenced in a study of cytomegalovirus exposure and HLA in healthy donors. 60 Vbeta and 13 Jbeta primers were used in PCR. The data were produced by immunoSEQ multiplex PCR, yet TCRdb's version contains in-frame clones alone and is incomplete. The sample lists about 160,000 clones, approximately 81% seen once, with about 7.7% in the top ten. Sequencing used PBMCs. The receptors here all came from a woman aged 30 to 39 in good health and CMV-seropositive.

This chain connects TRBV28 to TRBJ1-1; TRBD1 aligns across 7 bases. The CDR3 has 14 amino acids. After removal of 5 bases from V and 0 bases from J, the junction contained 3 bases not matched to a gene. Germline V CDR1 and CDR2: MDHEN, SYDVKM. The CDR3 region is CASSTGQVNTEAFF. CDR3 coding DNA: TGTGCCAGCAGTACTGGACAGGTGAACACTGAAGCTTTCTTT.

The chain uses TRBV19 and TRBJ1-4; D uncertain. There are 16 residues in the CDR3. The V and J ends lost 5 bases and 1 base respectively, with 14 bases between them. From germline, CDR1 is LNHDA and CDR2 SQIVND (reference sequence). Written as DNA, the CDR3 is TGTGCCAGTAGTCTCCGAGGCGAGGGAACTAATGAAAAACTGTTTTTT. Amino acids: CASSLRGEGTNEKLFF.

This CDR3 reads CASSHKRTVENIQYF. CDR3 sequence (DNA): TGTGCCAGCAGTCACAAGAGGACAGTTGAAAACATTCAGTACTTC. This chain links TRBV6-1 with TRBJ2-4; D might be TRBD1 (6 bases). Trimming pared 5 bases from V and 5 bases from J, leaving 16 bases between. The CDR3 runs to 15 residues. Germline CDR1 MNHNS, CDR2 SASEGT.

This chain links TRBV5-1 with TRBJ1-1; weak D call: TRBD1 (5 bases). Germline V gene sequence: CDR1 SGHRS, CDR2 YFSETQ. The germline V and J ends were trimmed by 1 base and 1 base, with 8 bases remaining between them. The CDR3 is 14 amino acids. CDR3 bases: TGCGCCAGCAGCTTGAGGGGCGGGAACACTGAAGCTTTCTTT. Its translation: CASSLRGGNTEAFF.

The CDR3 here is CASSDWDSYGYTF. The CDR3 DNA reads TGTGCCAGCAGTGACTGGGACAGCTATGGCTACACCTTC. This sequence joins TRBV2 and TRBJ1-2; 7 bases are a match to TRBD1. Germline V CDR1 and CDR2: SNHLY, FYNNEI. With 3 bases clipped from V and 4 bases from J, the junction kept 2 bases outside the gene matches. CDR3 length equals 13 residues.

The chain couples TRBV5-5 to TRBJ2-7; 8 bases are a match to TRBD1. This CDR3 is built from 15 residues. The germline CDR1 and CDR2 sequences are SGHKS and YYEKEE (reference sequence). With V trimmed by 2 bases and J by 0 bases, 4 bases remained unmatched. Here the CDR3 reads CASSFGQGASYEQYF. The CDR3 nucleotides read TGTGCCAGCAGCTTCGGACAGGGCGCCTCCTACGAGCAGTACTTC.

The chain joins TRBV10-3 to TRBJ2-1; 7 bases fit TRBD1. J gave up 9 bases and V 11 bases, and 13 bases lay outside the gene matches. The CDR3 runs to 13 residues. Germline CDR1 ENHRY, CDR2 SYGVKD. CDR3 sequence (DNA): TGTGCCGCAGAACAGGGGCCATCGGGTGAGCAGTTCTTC. Translation gives CAAEQGPSGEQFF.

The sample holds a few counts of this clone. J is TRBJ1-3 and V is TRBV5-4; TRBD1 might be the D (6 bases). The ends were cut back, 4 bases at V and 0 bases at J, with 11 bases in the middle. CDR1 and CDR2 (germline): SGHNT, YYREEE (reference sequence). The CDR3 sequence is 15 residues long. The DNA for the CDR3 is TGTGCCAGCAGCAGGAGACAGGACTCTGGAAACACCATATATTTT. Protein: CASSRRQDSGNTIYF.

The genes are TRBV5-1 and TRBJ2-5; D is ambiguous. CDR1 and CDR2 from the germline V gene are SGHRS and YFSETQ. V was cut by 4 bases and J by 8 bases, with 9 bases left in between. The CDR3 is 11 residues long. In DNA form, the CDR3 reads TGCGCCAGCAGCGAAAGCTCAACCCAGTACTTC. Protein sequence: CASSESSTQYF.

V gene TRBV7-2 combines with J gene TRBJ1-2, with D possibly TRBD1 on 6 matching bases. The CDR3 has 15 amino acids. The germline V gene has CDR1 SGHTA and CDR2 FQGNSA. V was cut by 1 base and J by 8 bases, with 17 bases left in between. This chain's CDR3 is CASSLGWGGSWGYTF. The CDR3 DNA reads as TGTGCCAGCAGCTTAGGCTGGGGGGGCTCGTGGGGCTACACCTTC.

This chain connects TRBV6-6 to TRBJ2-7; 8 bases line up with TRBD1. J lost 3 bases, V lost 8 bases, and 9 bases had no gene match. Germline CDR1 reads MNHNY; CDR2 reads SVGAGI (reference sequence). The CDR3 covers 14 residues. CDR3: CASSAGQGYYEQYF. The CDR3 DNA follows: TGTGCCAGCTCAGCCGGACAGGGCTACTACGAGCAGTACTTC.

This chain connects TRBV13 to TRBJ1-4; possible D gene TRBD1, 6 bases. CDR1 PRHDT and CDR2 FYEKMQ come from the germline V gene (reference sequence). The CDR3 runs to 14 residues. V was cut by 5 bases and J by 6 bases, with 13 bases left in between. The CDR3 protein is CASSARGTDEKLFF. DNA for the CDR3: TGTGCCAGCAGCGCCAGGGGAACCGATGAAAAACTGTTTTTT.

The chain links TRBV7-6 to TRBJ1-2; 8 nucleotides match TRBD1. J lost 4 bases, V lost 5 bases, and 9 bases had no gene match. CDR3 length: 15 amino acids. Germline V lookup: CDR1 SGHVS, CDR2 FNYEAQ. The DNA for the CDR3 is TGTGCCAGCAGCCCCTTCGGACAGGGAGGCTATGGCTACACCTTC. As protein: CASSPFGQGGYGYTF. Based on the CDR3 plus reference TRBV7-6 and TRBJ1-2, the full variable domain is GAGVSQSPRYKVTKRGQDVALRCDPISGHVSLYWYRQALGQGPEFLTYFNYEAQQDKSGLPNDRFSAERPEGSISTLTIQRTEQRDSAMYRCASSPFGQGGYGYTFGSGTRLTVV.

CDR3 in amino acids: CASSLTGPYNSPLHF. The CDR3 DNA is TGTGCCAGCAGTTTGACAGGGCCCTATAATTCACCCCTCCACTTT. J is TRBJ1-6 and V is TRBV28, with 7 bases that match TRBD1. Trimming took 3 bases from V and 2 from J; bases not matched to a gene: 1. The CDR3 consists of 15 residues. Germline CDR1 MDHEN, CDR2 SYDVKM.

J is TRBJ2-6 and V is TRBV15; weak D call: TRBD2 (7 bases). The CDR3 is made up of 15 amino acids. Germline values: CDR1 LNHNV, CDR2 YYDKDF (reference sequence). Trimming cost V 4 bases and J 1 base, with 8 bases left between them. DNA of the CDR3: TGTGCCACCAGCAAGGGGGGGTCTGGGGCCAACGTCCTGACTTTC. It is translated as CATSKGGSGANVLTF.

This chain joins TRBV5-1 and TRBJ2-7; D is perhaps TRBD1 (6 bases). Trimming took off 4 bases at V and 5 bases at J, with 10 bases between the two ends. The CDR3 has 12 residues. Germline values: CDR1 SGHRS, CDR2 YFSETQ. CDR3 in amino acids: CASSPGVHEQYF. The CDR3 bases are TGCGCCAGCAGCCCAGGGGTCCACGAGCAGTACTTC. The whole variable domain, filled in from reference TRBV5-1 and TRBJ2-7, reads KAGVTQTPRYLIKTRGQQVTLSCSPISGHRSVSWYQQTPGQGLQFLFEYFSETQRNKGNFPGRFSGRQFSNSRSEMNVSTLELGDSALYLCASSPGVHEQYFGPGTRLTVT.

On this clone itself: At one end the junction does not follow the germline gene, possibly because of a read error. The V call is TRBV5-1, the J call TRBJ2-7; D unresolved. Germline-derived CDR1 and CDR2 are SGHRS and YFSETQ. The CDR3 loop spans 9 amino acids. Here the CDR3 reads CASSLDGGF. CDR3 bases: TGCGCCAGCAGCTTGGACGGCGGCTTC.

V is TRBV7-3 and J is TRBJ1-2, with 12 bases identical to TRBD1. The germline V gene has CDR1 SGHTA and CDR2 FQGTGA. The CDR3 totals 17 residues. V lost 2 bases and J lost 3; bases outside the gene matches: 7. CDR3 in DNA: TGTGCCAGCAGCTTAGCGCCCGGGACAGGGGGCGACTATGGCTACACCTTC. It is translated as CASSLAPGTGGDYGYTF.

This clone was counted only a few times. This chain joins TRBV28 and TRBJ1-6; D gene unclear. With 2 bases removed from V and 9 bases from J, the gap between germline ends came to 11 bases. This CDR3 has 14 amino acids. Germline V gives CDR1 MDHEN, CDR2 SYDVKM. CDR3 bases: TGTGCCAGCAGTTTAGGCAGTTCAACTTCACCCCTCCACTTT. Translating gives CASSLGSSTSPLHF.

The chain links TRBV29-1 to TRBJ2-4; the D gene is possibly TRBD2 (6 bases). CDR1 SQVTM and CDR2 ANQGSEA come from the germline V gene. This CDR3 is 15 amino acids long. The V and J ends lost 0 bases and 6 bases respectively, with 15 bases between them. CDR3 region: CSVEDLQGGGNIQYF. CDR3 bases: TGCAGCGTTGAAGATCTCCAGGGAGGAGGAAACATTCAGTACTTC.

The rearrangement joins TRBV19 to TRBJ2-7; D ambiguous. The V and J ends lost 1 base and 0 bases respectively, with 7 bases between them. Germline V gene lookup returns CDR1 LNHDA and CDR2 SQIVND (reference sequence). The CDR3 runs 14 residues. CDR3 DNA: TGTGCCAGTAGTATAGGGCATCCCTCCTACGAGCAGTACTTC. Residues: CASSIGHPSYEQYF.

As DNA, the CDR3 is TGTGCCAGCAAAAGACTAGCGGGGGTCTACAATGAGCAGTTCTTC. Residues: CASKRLAGVYNEQFF. The chain couples TRBV6-6 to TRBJ2-1, with 12 positions matching TRBD2. Losses at the gene ends were 7 bases for V and 3 bases for J; bases not matched to a gene: 4. The CDR3 spans 15 residues. Germline loops: CDR1 MNHNY, CDR2 SVGAGI (reference sequence).

This rearrangement joins TRBV11-2 to TRBJ1-3; D unresolved. CDR3 length: 17 residues. Germline V CDR1 and CDR2: SGHAT, FQNNGV. Deletions cut 1 base from V and 0 bases from J, with 13 bases between. CDR3 DNA: TGTGCCAGCAGCTTAGGTCTAGCCACCCTCTCTGGAAACACCATATATTTT. It specifies CASSLGLATLSGNTIYF.

This clone occurred once. This chain uses TRBV11-3 with TRBJ2-7; TRBD2 matches 11 bases. CDR1 and CDR2 from the germline V gene are SGHNT and YENEEA. This CDR3 region has 15 residues. Trimming removed 4 bases from V and 5 bases from J; junction bases left unmatched: 7. The CDR3 bases are TGTGCCAGCAGCTCCGGGACTAGCGGCCTCCACGAGCAGTACTTC. It translates to CASSSGTSGLHEQYF.

This clone has a handful of counts. The chain employs TRBV7-2 and TRBJ1-2, with TRBD1 matching over 7 bases. V dropped 5 bases and J dropped 3; count of bases not matched to a gene: 12. The CDR3 has 16 residues. Germline loops: CDR1 SGHTA, CDR2 FQGNSA. CDR3 region: CASSLDRTGRDYGYTF. CDR3 DNA: TGTGCCAGCAGCCTGGACAGGACCGGCCGGGACTATGGCTACACCTTC.

This clone has a handful of counts. This rearrangement joins TRBV30 to TRBJ2-5; 7 bases align to TRBD2. J was trimmed by 3 bases and V by 4 bases; bases with no gene match: 5. This CDR3 contains 13 residues. Germline CDR1 is GTSNPN and CDR2 is SVGIG (reference sequence). The CDR3 DNA is TGTGCCTGGAATCGGCTAGCGGAAGAGACCCAGTACTTC. This gives the protein CAWNRLAEETQYF.

This clone was detected once. The chain carries TRBV5-4 and TRBJ2-1; 11 nucleotides line up with TRBD2. This CDR3 contains 14 residues. The germline V gene encodes CDR1 SGHNT and CDR2 YYREEE (reference sequence). After removal of 3 bases from V and 5 bases from J, the junction contained 1 base not matched to a gene. CDR3 DNA: TGTGCCAGCAGCTCTAGCGGGGGGAACAATGAGCAGTTCTTC. Translating it yields CASSSSGGNNEQFF.

This clone was detected only a few times. V is TRBV7-2 and J is TRBJ2-1, with 7 bases that match TRBD2. Germline CDR1 is SGHTA and CDR2 is FQGNSA. The ends lost 2 bases at V and 5 bases at J; junction bases unmatched: 3. The CDR3 sequence is 14 residues long. CDR3 DNA: TGTGCCAGCAGCTTATGGGGGGGAAACAATGAGCAGTTCTTC. The encoded protein is CASSLWGGNNEQFF.

Remarks on this clone: Other DNA sequences in the sample encode the same CDR3. The V and J genes are TRBV5-1 and TRBJ1-5; D might be TRBD1 (5 bases). Germline V gives CDR1 SGHRS, CDR2 YFSETQ. The CDR3 has 14 residues. V dropped 0 bases and J dropped 7 bases, with 11 bases sitting between them. The CDR3 coding sequence is TGCGCCAGCAGCTTGGAGGGGAGGGAGCAGCCCCAGCATTTT. It codes for CASSLEGREQPQHF.

The chain carries TRBV6-1 and TRBJ2-1; TRBD2 matches at 7 bases. This CDR3 is 12 amino acids long. V lost 6 bases and J lost 4; bases outside the gene matches: 0. Germline CDR1 is MNHNS and CDR2 is SASEGT. CDR3 DNA sequence: TGTGCCAGCAGCGGGGGGTACAATGAGCAGTTCTTC. The encoded protein is CASSGGYNEQFF.

V is TRBV19 and J is TRBJ1-6; the D gene is possibly TRBD1 (6 bases). This CDR3 has 14 residues. CDR1 is LNHDA, CDR2 SQIVND, per germline (reference sequence). The ends were cut back, 7 bases at V and 10 bases at J, with 17 bases in the middle. CDR3 in DNA: TGTGCCAGTAATCCAACAGGGCTGGGGTCACCCCTCCACTTT. Its protein is CASNPTGLGSPLHF.

In this sample, this clone turned up a few times. The V and J genes are TRBV11-2 and TRBJ2-1, with 11 positions matching TRBD2. Unmatched junction bases numbered 11, after V lost 5 bases and J lost 5 bases. The CDR3 covers 17 residues. Germline loops: CDR1 SGHAT, CDR2 FQNNGV. The CDR3 bases are TGTGCCAGCAGCCCCCGGGTAGCGGGGGGGCAGAACAATGAGCAGTTCTTC. This gives the protein CASSPRVAGGQNNEQFF.